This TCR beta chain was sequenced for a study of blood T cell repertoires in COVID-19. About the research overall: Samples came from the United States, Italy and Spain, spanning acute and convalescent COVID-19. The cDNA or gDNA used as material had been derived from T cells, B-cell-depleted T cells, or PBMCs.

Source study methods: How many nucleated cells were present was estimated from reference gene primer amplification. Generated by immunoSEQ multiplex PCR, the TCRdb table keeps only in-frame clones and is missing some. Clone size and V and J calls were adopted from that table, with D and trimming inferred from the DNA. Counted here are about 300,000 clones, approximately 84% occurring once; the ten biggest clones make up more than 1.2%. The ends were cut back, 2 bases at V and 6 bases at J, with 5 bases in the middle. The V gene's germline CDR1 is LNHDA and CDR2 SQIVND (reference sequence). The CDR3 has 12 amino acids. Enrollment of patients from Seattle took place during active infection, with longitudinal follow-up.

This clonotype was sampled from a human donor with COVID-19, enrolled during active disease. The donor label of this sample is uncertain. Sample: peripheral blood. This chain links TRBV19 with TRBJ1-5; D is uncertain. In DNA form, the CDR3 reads TGTGCCAGTAGTATAACAACTCAGCCCCAGCATTTT. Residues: CASSITTQPQHF.